The rows below give T cell receptor beta chains drawn from one sample of a study of T cells in tuberculosis. Profiled with immunoSEQ multiplex PCR; TCRdb holds only in-frame clones, not every one. The repertoire includes tens of thousands of clones, roughly nine tenths of them detected once, and 15% to 20% sits in the top ten. Sequencing input: PBMCs. The receptor source for this set is a donor between 10 and 35 years old with latent tuberculosis or without tuberculosis infection. Some clones in this sample may be carry-over from other donors' samples. The CDR3 runs from the conserved cysteine through the conserved F or W. D genes are given only for firm matches. Where a row states a size, it is once, few, many or the class of an expanded clone; other rows omit it.

.	TRBV6-6	TRBJ2-7	.	TGTGCCAGCAGCCAAGGGGTCTATTCGGGCGAGCAGTACTTC	CASSQGVYSGEQYF
.	TRBV6-1	TRBJ1-4	.	TGTGCCAGCAGGCCCAGTGGCAGTATAAATGAAAAACTGTTTTTT	CASRPSGSINEKLFF
.	TRBV11-3	TRBJ1-1	.	TGTGCCAGCAGCTTAGGGCAGGGGAACACTGAAGCTTTCTTT	CASSLGQGNTEAFF
.	TRBV15	TRBJ1-5	.	TGTGCCACCAGCCTCCCCTCTACAGGGCTGGGTCAGCCCCAGCATTTT	CATSLPSTGLGQPQHF
once	TRBV5-6	TRBJ2-1	.	TGTTCAAGCGGTGGCTCCTACAATGAGCAGTTCTTC	CSSGGSYNEQFF
.	TRBV19	TRBJ2-7	TRBD1	TGTGCCAGTAGACAGACAGGGGACCACTACGAGCAGTACTTC	CASRQTGDHYEQYF
.	TRBV4-1	TRBJ2-7	.	TGCGCCAGCAGCCAAGATGCAAAGGGAGCGGTGCCGAACTACGAGCAGTACTTC	CASSQDAKGAVPNYEQYF
.	TRBV5-6	TRBJ1-2	TRBD1	TGTGCCAGCAGCCCGGGACAGGCTGAGGACACCTTC	CASSPGQAEDTF
.	TRBV4-1	TRBJ2-7	TRBD1	TGCGCCAGCAGCGCTAACGACAGGGCCTCCTACGAGCAGTACTTC	CASSANDRASYEQYF
.	TRBV6-6	TRBJ2-1	TRBD2	TGTGCCAGCAGTTTAAGCGGGGGGCCGCCCAATGAGCAGTTCTTC	CASSLSGGPPNEQFF
few	TRBV29-1	TRBJ2-3	TRBD2	TGCAGCGTTCAAAGCGGGAGGTTCACAGATACGCAGTATTTT	CSVQSGRFTDTQYF
.	TRBV4-2	TRBJ2-2	TRBD2	TGTGCCAGCAGCCATTTTCGGACTAGGCCCCTGGACGGGGAGCTGTTTTTT	CASSHFRTRPLDGELFF
.	TRBV4-2	TRBJ2-7	TRBD2	TGTGCCAGCAGCCAAGCCCACCTAGCGGGGGGGCGGTACGAGCAGTACTTC	CASSQAHLAGGRYEQYF
.	TRBV5-1	TRBJ1-1	.	TGCGCCAGCAGGCGGGATGGTTGGACAAACACTGAAGCTTTCTTT	CASRRDGWTNTEAFF
.	TRBV6-5	TRBJ2-4	TRBD1	TGTGCCAGCGGACAGGGTCTAAACATTCAGTACTTC	CASGQGLNIQYF
.	TRBV7-2	TRBJ2-1	.	TGTGCCAGCAGCCAAAATGGGAGGAATGAGCAGTTCTTC	CASSQNGRNEQFF
.	TRBV14	TRBJ2-7	.	TGTGCCAGCAGCAGGGGGCCGGGGGGGCCTTCCTACGAGCAGTACTTC	CASSRGPGGPSYEQYF
.	TRBV6-4	TRBJ2-1	TRBD2	TGTGCCAGCAGTGCCTCCAGGGCTAGCGGGAGGCCTGAGCAGTTCTTC	CASSASRASGRPEQFF
.	TRBV18	TRBJ2-4	.	TGTGCCAGCTCACCACCTAATAGTCCCAAGGGGGTAAACATTCAGTACTTC	CASSPPNSPKGVNIQYF
.	TRBV11-3	TRBJ1-1	.	TGTGCCAGCAGCTCCCCATTTGGCCCCCTCAACAGGGATGAAGCTTTCTTT	CASSSPFGPLNRDEAFF
.	TRBV2	TRBJ2-1	TRBD2	TGTGCCAGCAGTGGCGGGAGTATCCACAATGAGCAGTTCTTC	CASSGGSIHNEQFF
.	TRBV6-1	TRBJ2-1	TRBD2	TGTGCCAGCAGTGATGGTAGCGGGGACCGACTCTCCTACAATGAGCAGTTCTTC	CASSDGSGDRLSYNEQFF
once	TRBV11-3	TRBJ2-2	TRBD1	TGTGCCAGCAGCTTCAGGGGGACCGGGGAGCTGTTTTTT	CASSFRGTGELFF
.	TRBV6-4	TRBJ2-2	.	TGTGCCAGCAGTGACAGGGGGAACACCGGGGAGCTGTTTTTT	CASSDRGNTGELFF
.	TRBV10-3	TRBJ2-5	.	TGTGCCATCAGCAGACAGACTGAGACCCAGTACTTC	CAISRQTETQYF
once	TRBV19	TRBJ1-6	.	TGTGCCAGTAGTATTCGGGGGTCACCCCTCCACTTT	CASSIRGSPLHF
.	TRBV12-5	TRBJ1-1	TRBD1	TGTGCTAGTGGTTTGCCCCTAACAGGGGGGAACACTGAAGCTTTCTTT	CASGLPLTGGNTEAFF
.	TRBV6-5	TRBJ2-1	TRBD2	TGTGCCAGCAGTTCTGTACTAGCGGGAGGGATAAATGAGCAGTTCTTC	CASSSVLAGGINEQFF
.	TRBV27	TRBJ1-5	TRBD1	TGTGCCAGCAGTGGCCAAACCCCCGGGACAGGGCTTGGCAATCAGCCCCAGCATTTT	CASSGQTPGTGLGNQPQHF
.	TRBV6-1	TRBJ2-3	.	TGTGCCAGCAGAGGACAGATGAGAGATACGCAGTATTTT	CASRGQMRDTQYF
.	TRBV4-1	TRBJ2-7	TRBD2	TGCGCCAGCAGCCAGGGGAGGGCCTACGAGCAGTACTTC	CASSQGRAYEQYF
.	TRBV11-2	TRBJ1-5	.	TGTGCCAGCAGCTTAGGCCCCGGGGGGACTAAGCCCCAGCATTTT	CASSLGPGGTKPQHF
.	TRBV11-2	TRBJ1-3	TRBD1	TGTGCCAGCAGCGTCCGGGACAGGGTTCCCGGCCCCACCATATATTTT	CASSVRDRVPGPTIYF
.	TRBV15	TRBJ1-2	.	TGTGCCACCAGCAGAGCCGGGGGGAATGGCTACACCTTC	CATSRAGGNGYTF
.	TRBV11-2	TRBJ1-2	.	TGTGCCAGCAGCTTAGGTCCCACGGGGGGCTACACCTTC	CASSLGPTGGYTF
.	TRBV11-2	TRBJ2-3	.	TGTGCCAGCAGCTCAAACACTGCGCGGAATTTT	CASSSNTARNF
.	TRBV30	TRBJ1-1	.	TGTGCCTGGAGTTATAGTCTTTCGAACACTGAAGCTTTCTTT	CAWSYSLSNTEAFF
few	TRBV5-1	TRBJ2-1	TRBD2	TGCGCCAGCAGCCTAAGGACTAGCGGGGGGGTGCCATCCTACAATGAGCAGTTCTTC	CASSLRTSGGVPSYNEQFF
.	TRBV27	TRBJ1-1	.	TGTGCCAGCAGCCACCCAGGGACTGAAGCTTTCTTT	CASSHPGTEAFF
.	TRBV7-6	TRBJ2-1	TRBD1	TGTGCCAGCAGCCAGCCCCTCCGGGACAGTTTACGTGAGCAGTTCTTC	CASSQPLRDSLREQFF
.	TRBV7-6	TRBJ2-7	TRBD2	TGTGCCAGCAGCGCAGGGACTAGCGGGCCCTACGAGCAGTACTTC	CASSAGTSGPYEQYF
.	TRBV9	TRBJ1-2	.	TGTGCCAGCAGTGCAATCACAGGCTATGGCTACACCTTC	CASSAITGYGYTF
.	TRBV6-5	TRBJ2-7	TRBD2	TGTGCCAGCAGCCGAACTAGCGGATCCCACGAGCAGTACTTC	CASSRTSGSHEQYF
few	TRBV6-5	TRBJ1-1	.	TGTGCCAGCAGCTGGACAGCCCTAGGAGGAGCTTTCTTT	CASSWTALGGAFF
.	TRBV30	TRBJ1-4	.	TGTGCCTGGAGTGGACATGGCTCCTACGAAAAACTGTTTTTT	CAWSGHGSYEKLFF
.	TRBV4-1	TRBJ2-5	TRBD2	TGCGCCAGCAGCCTGATAGCTCCGGGACTAGGAGGGGAGACCCAGTACTTC	CASSLIAPGLGGETQYF
.	TRBV19	TRBJ2-1	TRBD2	TGTGCCAGTAGCACTAGCGGGGGGGACAATGAGCAGTTCTTC	CASSTSGGDNEQFF
.	TRBV19	TRBJ2-3	TRBD2	TGTGCCAGCAACCTCGGACTAGCCTCCACAGATACGCAGTATTTT	CASNLGLASTDTQYF
.	TRBV2	TRBJ2-6	TRBD1	TGTGCCAGCAGTGAATTAGGGGGCGCTGGGGCCAACGTCCTGACTTTC	CASSELGGAGANVLTF
.	TRBV5-1	TRBJ1-6	TRBD1	TGCGCCAGCAGCTTGGAGGGACAGGGACAGAATTCACCCCTCCACTTT	CASSLEGQGQNSPLHF
.	TRBV7-2	TRBJ2-7	.	TGTGCCAGCAGCTCGGGCGCAGGGAATCCCTACGAGCAGTACTTC	CASSSGAGNPYEQYF
.	TRBV9	TRBJ2-2	TRBD2	TGTGCCAGCGGGGGGGTCACCGGGGAGCTGTTTTTT	CASGGVTGELFF
once	TRBV5-4	TRBJ2-1	.	TGTGCCAGCCGTTTCCAGAATGAGCAGTTCTTC	CASRFQNEQFF
.	TRBV7-6	TRBJ2-1	TRBD2	TGTGCCAGCAGACATTCGGGGGAGGGCCACAATGAGCAGTTCTTC	CASRHSGEGHNEQFF
few	TRBV19	TRBJ1-6	.	TGTGCCAGTAGTGGAGGCCATAATTCACCCCTCCACTTT	CASSGGHNSPLHF